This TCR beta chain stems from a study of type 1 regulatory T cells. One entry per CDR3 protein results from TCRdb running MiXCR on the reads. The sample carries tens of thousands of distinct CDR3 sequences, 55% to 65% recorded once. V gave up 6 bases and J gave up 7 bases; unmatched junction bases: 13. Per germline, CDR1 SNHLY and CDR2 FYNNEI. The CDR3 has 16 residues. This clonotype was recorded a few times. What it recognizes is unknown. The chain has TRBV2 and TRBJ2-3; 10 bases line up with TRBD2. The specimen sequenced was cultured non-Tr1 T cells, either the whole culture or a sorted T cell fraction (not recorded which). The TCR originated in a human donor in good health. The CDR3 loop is CASRGFGTSESNTQYF. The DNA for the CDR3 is TGTGCCAGCAGGGGATTCGGGACTAGCGAATCGAATACGCAGTATTTT.